This T cell receptor (beta chain) comes out of a study of response to subunit inactivated influenza vaccine. TCRdb called the RT-PCR reads again in MiXCR, with one record for every CDR3 protein. The table includes some 500,000 distinct CDR3 sequences, 10% to 15% detected once. Source: PBMCs from blood, taken more than 35 days after vaccination. This TCR derives from a man aged 45-65 years who received an inactivated influenza vaccine.

The CDR3 here is CASSSWGEVGQPQHF. The CDR3 bases are TGCGCCAGCAGCAGCTGGGGGGAGGTAGGACAGCCCCAGCATTTT. The rearrangement links TRBV5-1 to TRBJ1-5, with D maybe TRBD1 (5 bases). V was pared by 4 bases and J by 7 bases, with 18 bases between. Germline V gene sequence: CDR1 SGHRS, CDR2 YFSETQ. The CDR3 is 15 amino acids.